A single sample gave rise to the 16 T cell receptor beta chains below, sequenced in a study of OX40 agonist ivuxolimab in advanced cancers. Repertoires were generated with immunoSEQ multiplex PCR, while TCRdb's copy carries only in-frame clones and drops some. There are tens of thousands of clones in the sample; 82% occur only once, and less than 0.55% lies in the top ten. The sequences come from CD4+ or CD8+ T cells sorted from blood, collected in a trial of the OX40 agonist ivuxolimab. These receptors all stem from an adult with an advanced solid tumor such as melanoma, head and neck, liver or kidney cancer.

The chain recombines TRBV14 with TRBJ2-2, with TRBD2 matching 13 bases. The CDR3 totals 15 residues. Germline assignment: CDR1 SGHDN and CDR2 FVKESK. The J segment lost 7 bases and the V segment lost 5 bases, leaving 4 bases of the junction unmatched. CDR3 nucleotides: TGTGCCAGCAGCGGGACTAGCGGGAAAGGCGGGGAGCTGTTTTTT. Amino acids: CASSGTSGKGGELFF.

The chain couples TRBV9 to TRBJ1-2; 7 bases map to TRBD1. V was pared by 1 base and J by 4 bases, with 7 bases of the junction left unmatched. CDR1 SGDLS and CDR2 YYNGEE come from the germline V gene. This CDR3 is 15 amino acids long. The CDR3 DNA is TGTGCCAGCAGCGTACAGGGGGGCTTCTCCTATGGCTACACCTTC. This encodes CASSVQGGFSYGYTF.

This clone was observed a handful of times. The chain links TRBV27 to TRBJ2-6; 10 bases line up with TRBD1. Germline V gives CDR1 MNHEY, CDR2 SMNVEV (reference sequence). Unmatched junction bases numbered 6, after V lost 5 bases and J lost 2 bases. There are 17 residues in the CDR3. CDR3 protein: CASSRQGARTGANVLTF. DNA of the CDR3: TGTGCCAGCAGTCGACAGGGGGCGCGTACTGGGGCCAACGTCCTGACTTTC.

V and J are TRBV2 and TRBJ2-3; 7 nucleotides align to TRBD2. Germline V gives CDR1 SNHLY, CDR2 FYNNEI. Trimming took 7 bases from V and 2 from J; bases not matched to a gene: 12. The CDR3 has 16 residues. Here the CDR3 reads CASTRGVNRATDTQYF. For the CDR3, the DNA is TGTGCCAGCACCCGGGGGGTCAATCGGGCCACAGATACGCAGTATTTT.

The chain carries TRBV7-7 and TRBJ2-3; no definite D call. This CDR3 is built from 14 residues. Trimming stripped 3 bases from V and 1 base from J, with 8 bases between. Germline CDR1 SSHAT, CDR2 FNYEAQ (reference sequence). The chain's CDR3 is CASSFGSGTDTQYF. The CDR3 region has the DNA TGTGCCAGCAGCTTTGGCTCAGGCACAGATACGCAGTATTTT.

The V call is TRBV15, the J call TRBJ1-1; D is uncertain. V lost 1 base, J lost 0 bases, and 0 bases lay in between. Germline-derived CDR1 and CDR2 are LNHNV and YYDKDF (reference sequence). The length of the CDR3 is 12 residues. The CDR3 protein is CATSRVNTEAFF. The CDR3, as DNA: TGTGCCACCAGCAGAGTGAACACTGAAGCTTTCTTT. Variable domain in full (rest from reference TRBV15 and TRBJ1-1): DAMVIQNPRYQVTQFGKPVTLSCSQTLNHNVMYWYQQKSSQAPKLLFHYYDKDFNNEADTPDNFQSRRPNTSFCFLDIRSPGLGDTAMYLCATSRVNTEAFFGQGTRLTVV.

The rearrangement links TRBV7-3 to TRBJ1-1; D not resolved. Germline CDR1 SGHTA, CDR2 FQGTGA. This CDR3 comprises 13 residues. V was trimmed by 1 base and J by 2 bases, leaving 5 bases between them. CDR3 in DNA: TGTGCCAGCAGCTTAATGCAAAACACTGAAGCTTTCTTT. Translating gives CASSLMQNTEAFF.

This clone was seen just once. DNA for the CDR3: TGTGCCAGCTCACCAGGGCAAATAGCCTACAATGAGCAGTTCTTC. Translated: CASSPGQIAYNEQFF. This chain connects TRBV18 to TRBJ2-1; D not certain. The CDR3 covers 15 residues. Germline CDR1 is KGHSH and CDR2 is LQKENI. V was trimmed by 2 bases and J by 2 bases, leaving 10 bases between them.

V is TRBV7-2 and J is TRBJ1-6; a possible D gene is TRBD1 (6 bases). The CDR3 totals 13 residues. V was clipped by 2 bases and J by 10 bases, with 9 bases between them. The germline V gene has CDR1 SGHTA and CDR2 FQGNSA. CDR3 coding DNA: TGTGCCAGCAGCTTAAGGGGGGACTCACCCCTCCACTTT. This sequence encodes CASSLRGDSPLHF.

The chain uses TRBV11-2 and TRBJ2-3, with D perhaps given as TRBD1 or TRBD2 (5 bases each). Germline CDR1 SGHAT, CDR2 FQNNGV. This CDR3 has 14 residues. V was pared by 4 bases and J by 4 bases, with 12 bases between. The CDR3 loop reads CASSSLRGPDTQYF. The CDR3 nucleotides are TGTGCCAGCAGCTCTTTACGGGGCCCAGATACGCAGTATTTT.

The J gene is TRBJ2-2, the V gene TRBV6-5, with 7 bases aligning to TRBD1. The CDR3 totals 15 residues. The V gene end was trimmed by 6 bases and the J gene end by 5 bases; junction bases not matched to a gene: 9. The germline CDR1 and CDR2 sequences are MNHEY and SVGAGI. The CDR3 bases are TGTGCCAGCAGCCCAGACAGGGTAGGGACCGGGGAGCTGTTTTTT. Protein product: CASSPDRVGTGELFF.

This chain links TRBV6-1 with TRBJ2-5; no clear D gene. Germline V gene data show CDR1 as MNHNS and CDR2 as SASEGT. The CDR3 is 12 residues long. V lost 8 bases and J 2 bases, leaving 9 bases between the germline ends. The CDR3 region has the DNA TGTGCCAGCGGAGCCAGACAAGAGACCCAGTACTTC. This translates into CASGARQETQYF.

The rearrangement links TRBV7-9 to TRBJ1-1; D is ambiguous. The CDR3 covers 15 residues. The V gene's germline CDR1 is SEHNR and CDR2 FQNEAQ (reference sequence). V was trimmed by 1 base and J by 1 base, leaving 10 bases between them. CDR3 coding DNA: TGTGCCAGCAGCTTAGTGGCCGCCGGGAACACTGAAGCTTTCTTT. Its translation is CASSLVAAGNTEAFF. Filled out from reference TRBV7-9 and TRBJ1-1, the complete variable domain reads DTGVSQNPRHKITKRGQNVTFRCDPISEHNRLYWYRQTLGQGPEFLTYFQNEAQLEKSRLLSDRFSAERPKGSFSTLEIQRTEQGDSAMYLCASSLVAAGNTEAFFGQGTRLTVV.

The gene calls are TRBV5-6 and TRBJ2-3, with D possibly being TRBD2 (7 bases). From germline, CDR1 is SGHDT and CDR2 YYEEEE. The CDR3 runs 16 residues. Between the trimmed V and J ends, which lost 4 bases and 4 bases, there was a span of 19 bases. DNA for the CDR3: TGTGCCAGCAGCCTCCCTTTGAAGGGGGGGCCAGATACGCAGTATTTT. This translates into CASSLPLKGGPDTQYF.

The V call is TRBV19, the J call TRBJ1-2; TRBD1 aligns across 9 bases. The germline V gene encodes CDR1 LNHDA and CDR2 SQIVND (reference sequence). V lost 4 bases to trimming and J lost 5 bases; unmatched junction nucleotides: 2. The CDR3 contains 13 residues. CDR3: CASSRDRAYGYTF. The CDR3 DNA follows: TGTGCCAGTAGTAGGGACAGGGCATATGGCTACACCTTC. Looking up the rest from reference TRBV19 and TRBJ1-2 gives the full variable domain: DGGITQSPKYLFRKEGQNVTLSCEQNLNHDAMYWYRQDPGQGLRLIYYSQIVNDFQKGDIAEGYSVSREKKESFPLTVTSAQKNPTAFYLCASSRDRAYGYTFGSGTRLTVV.

The chain employs TRBV29-1 and TRBJ1-2; 11 bases line up with TRBD1. J gave up 5 bases and V 5 bases, and 4 bases lay outside the gene matches. Looked up from germline, CDR1 is SQVTM and CDR2 is ANQGSEA. This CDR3 has 13 residues. The CDR3, as DNA: TGCAGCGTTCGGACAGGGGGCGGTTATGGCTACACCTTC. Translating gives CSVRTGGGYGYTF.